The rows below give T cell receptor beta chains drawn from one sample of a study of shared clonotypes between healthy human individuals. Sequencing used immunoSEQ multiplex PCR; TCRdb keeps in-frame clones, though not all of them. This table holds 550,000 to 600,000 clones, 98% found once. The sample taken for sequencing was naive CD8+ T cells sorted from blood. The source of these receptors is a young man in good health. The CDR3 runs from the conserved cysteine through the conserved F or W. The D gene is left open where the match is weak.

TRBV6-1	NA	TRBJ2-1	TGTGCCAGCAGTGAAAGGGCCGCCGATGAGCAGTTCTTC	CASSERAADEQFF
TRBV5-5	TRBD1	TRBJ1-1	TGTGCCAGCAGGTTGAGGCTTGGACAGGGGCGAAACACTGAAGCTTTCTTT	CASRLRLGQGRNTEAFF
TRBV11-3	NA	TRBJ2-3	TGTGCCAGCAGCTTAGACACAGATACGCAGTATTTT	CASSLDTDTQYF
TRBV27	TRBD2	TRBJ2-1	TGTGCCAGCAGGGTAGCGGGAGGGCGATCAAATGACCAGTTCTTC	CASRVAGGRSNDQFF
TRBV5-1	TRBD2	TRBJ2-5	TGCGCCAGCAGCTTGACCTGGACTAGCGGGAGGGCCATAGAGACCCAGTACTTC	CASSLTWTSGRAIETQYF
TRBV29-1	NA	TRBJ1-2	TGCAGCGTTGTGACCGAGGGCTACACCTTC	CSVVTEGYTF
TRBV9	NA	TRBJ2-2	TGTGCCAGCAGCTCCGGAGGGGACTCCTACACCGGGGAGCTGTTTTTT	CASSSGGDSYTGELFF
TRBV7-8	TRBD2	TRBJ2-1	TGTGCCAGCAGCTTAGGTCGATCGGGACTAGGCGGGTTGGGTGAGCAGTTCTTC	CASSLGRSGLGGLGEQFF
TRBV27	NA	TRBJ1-1	TGTGCCACCTTCAAGAACACTGAAGCTTTCTTT	CATFKNTEAFF
TRBV2	NA	TRBJ2-6	TGTGCCAGCAGTGAATCAAACGTCCTGACTTTC	CASSESNVLTF